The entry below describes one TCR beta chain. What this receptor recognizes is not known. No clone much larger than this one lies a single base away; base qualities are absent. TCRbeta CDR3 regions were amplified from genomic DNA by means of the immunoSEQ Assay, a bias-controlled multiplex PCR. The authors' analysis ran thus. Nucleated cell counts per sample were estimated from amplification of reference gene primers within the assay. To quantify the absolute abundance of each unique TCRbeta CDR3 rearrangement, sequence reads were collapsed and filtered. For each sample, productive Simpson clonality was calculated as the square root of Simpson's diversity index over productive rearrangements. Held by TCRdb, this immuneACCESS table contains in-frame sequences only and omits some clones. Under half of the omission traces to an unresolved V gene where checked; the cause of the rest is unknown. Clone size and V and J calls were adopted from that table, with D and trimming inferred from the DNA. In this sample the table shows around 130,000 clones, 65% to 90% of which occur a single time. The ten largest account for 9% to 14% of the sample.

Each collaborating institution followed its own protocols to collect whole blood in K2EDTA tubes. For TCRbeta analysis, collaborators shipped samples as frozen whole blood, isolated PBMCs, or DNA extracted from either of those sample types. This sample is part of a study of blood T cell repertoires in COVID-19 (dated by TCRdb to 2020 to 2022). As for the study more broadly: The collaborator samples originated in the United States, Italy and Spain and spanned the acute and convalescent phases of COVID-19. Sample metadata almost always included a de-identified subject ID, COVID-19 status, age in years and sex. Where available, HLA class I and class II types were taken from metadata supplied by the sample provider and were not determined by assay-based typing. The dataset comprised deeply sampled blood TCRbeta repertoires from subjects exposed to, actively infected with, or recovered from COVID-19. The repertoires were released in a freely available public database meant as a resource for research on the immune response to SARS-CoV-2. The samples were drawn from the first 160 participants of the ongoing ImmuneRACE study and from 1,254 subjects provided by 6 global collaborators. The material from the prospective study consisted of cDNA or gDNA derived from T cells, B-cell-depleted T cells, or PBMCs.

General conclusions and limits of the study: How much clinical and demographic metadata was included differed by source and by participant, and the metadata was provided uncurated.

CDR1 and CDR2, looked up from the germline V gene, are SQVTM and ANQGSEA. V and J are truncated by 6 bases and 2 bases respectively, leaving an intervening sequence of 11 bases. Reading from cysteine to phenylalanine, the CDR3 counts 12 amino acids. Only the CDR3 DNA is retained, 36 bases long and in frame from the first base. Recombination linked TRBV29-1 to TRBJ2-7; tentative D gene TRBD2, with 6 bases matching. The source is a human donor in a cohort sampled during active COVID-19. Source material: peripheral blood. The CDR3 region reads CSVRDGAYEQYF. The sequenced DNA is TGCAGCGTGCGGGACGGAGCCTACGAGCAGTACTTC.